This T cell receptor (beta chain) came from a study of blood T cell repertoires in COVID-19. Study details: COVID-19 samples from acute and convalescent phases originated in the United States, Italy and Spain. From T cells, B-cell-depleted T cells, or PBMCs came the material, which was cDNA or gDNA.

How the authors handled the data: Amplified reference gene primers provided the basis for estimating nucleated cell counts. Here immunoSEQ multiplex PCR was the method, and the copy in TCRdb shows in-frame clones only, minus some. That table is the source of V, J and clone size, and D and trimming were worked out from the DNA. This sample yields more than 300,000 clones, of which nearly 90% are seen a single time; 0.95% to 1.3% belongs to the top ten. The Seattle patients joined while their infection was active and were tracked longitudinally afterward. The TCR comes from a woman aged 40 to 50 with COVID-19, enrolled during active disease. Sequenced: peripheral blood.

CDR3 amino acids: CESTGPYEQYF. The CDR3 nucleotides read TGTGAGAGTACAGGGCCCTACGAGCAGTACTTC. The gene calls are TRBV6-7 and TRBJ2-7; tentative D call: TRBD1 (6 bases). TRBV6-7 is given ORF status, its function remaining uncertain. CDR3 length: 11 residues.